The clone carrying this T cell receptor beta chain showed up just a few times. Time point reported: newly diagnosed GD, antithyroid drugs for less than 3 months. Following extraction of RNA from PBMCs, that RNA was used to make the TCR library. This sample is part of a study of regulatory T cells in long-lasting Graves disease. The authors built TCR beta libraries using iRepertoire HTBI primers and Arm-PCR of CDR3 regions. TCRdb recomputed calls from the multiplex PCR reads with MiXCR, one row per CDR3 protein. The sample lists around 450,000 distinct CDR3 sequences, around 16% seen once, with roughly 7.7% in the top ten. This CDR3 is 14 amino acids long. Germline CDR1 reads LNHDA; CDR2 reads SQIVND (reference sequence). After removal of 5 bases from V and 5 bases from J, the junction contained 7 bases not matched to a gene. The sample was also reused in another study, on T cells in Graves' hyperthyroidism and ophthalmopathy.

The sequence was collected from a woman in her forties with Graves disease. Sequences were derived from peripheral blood mononuclear cells (PBMCs), sampled at new diagnosis, from a patient treated with antithyroid drugs. The chain combines TRBV19 with TRBJ2-7; 9 nucleotides agree with TRBD1. Here the CDR3 reads CASSPRDRVHEQYF. The CDR3 region has the DNA TGTGCCAGTAGTCCCCGGGACAGGGTACACGAGCAGTACTTC.